This passage covers 4 T cell receptor beta chains from one sample sequenced in a study of a mutant IDH1 vaccine in newly diagnosed glioma. Produced via immunoSEQ multiplex PCR; TCRdb's table is partial and in-frame only. The table includes tens of thousands of clones, 80% to 90% detected once. The time point is: week 23, last vaccination. Doses consisted of 300 ug of mutant IDH1 20-mer peptide each, paired with topical imiquimod. The antigens these receptors bind are not known. Source: PBMCs, taken from a glioma patient whose treatment included an IDH1 peptide vaccine. Source of these receptors: a man between 35 and 55 years old with glioma.

The chain employs TRBV18 and TRBJ2-5; tentatively, D is TRBD2 (5 bases). CDR1 KGHSH and CDR2 LQKENI come from the germline V gene. There are 12 residues in the CDR3. V was pared by 3 bases and J by 11 bases, with 13 bases between. As DNA, the CDR3 is TGTGCCAGCTCACCTGGACTCGCTGAGCAGTACTTC. Its protein is CASSPGLAEQYF.

The rearrangement links TRBV6-1 to TRBJ1-5, with 9 bases fitting TRBD1. The germline V gene encodes CDR1 MNHNS and CDR2 SASEGT. With 6 bases clipped from V and 9 bases from J, the junction kept 12 bases outside the gene matches. This CDR3 comprises 15 residues. The CDR3 reads CASSGKTGGLVPQHF. The CDR3 DNA reads TGTGCCAGCAGCGGAAAGACAGGGGGACTTGTGCCCCAGCATTTT.

A few counts support this clone. The chain employs TRBV7-3 and TRBJ2-7; perhaps TRBD1 as D (5 bases). Deletions cut 5 bases from V and 6 bases from J, with 23 bases between. CDR1 SGHTA and CDR2 FQGTGA come from the germline V gene. CDR3 size: 16 residues. Written as DNA, the CDR3 is TGTGCCAGCAGCCCCAAGGTAGGGGCCGGATTGAGCGAGCAGTACTTC. It is translated as CASSPKVGAGLSEQYF.

The chain employs TRBV5-8 and TRBJ1-1; D remains ambiguous. The V end lost 1 base, the J end lost 6 bases, and 13 bases lay between the germline ends. The CDR3 contains 14 residues. Per germline, CDR1 SGHTS and CDR2 YDEGEE. The CDR3 sequence is CASSLWSSLPEAFF. The CDR3 DNA reads TGTGCCAGCAGCTTGTGGTCGTCGTTGCCTGAAGCTTTCTTT.